This TCR beta chain was documented in a study of shared clonotypes between healthy human individuals. As for the study in general: Contributing individuals were two females and a few males aged 18 to 49. Broader study findings: The sharing of 5% to 5.5% of naive CD4 clonotypes was seen across a handful of donors.

Note on this clone: Its antigen is not known.

Assay execution took place at the deep level. Profiling relied on immunoSEQ multiplex PCR, and the TCRdb table lists in-frame clones only, not all of them. The table records 2 million to 2.5 million clones, 92% of them present only once. The donor population consisted of healthy HIV-negative adults with no recent acute infections or vaccinations. The receptor comes from a young man in good health. Some clones in this sample may be carry-over from other donors' samples. What was sequenced was naive CD4+ T cells from PBMCs. Subset of the sample: CD45RA+ positively selected.

Here the CDR3 DNA reads TGTGCCAGCAGCTTAAACGGAGCGGAGACCCAGTACTTC. It translates to CASSLNGAETQYF. The genes are TRBV7-9 and TRBJ2-5; D gene unclear. V dropped 2 bases and J dropped 5 bases, with 9 bases sitting between them. This CDR3 contains 13 residues. Germline loops: CDR1 SEHNR, CDR2 FQNEAQ (reference sequence).